This T cell receptor (beta chain) stems from a study of blood T cell repertoires in COVID-19. Looking at the study overall: Samples taken during acute and convalescent COVID-19 were collected in the United States, Italy and Spain. The analysed material was cDNA or gDNA that came from T cells, B-cell-depleted T cells, or PBMCs.

Original handling: It was from reference gene primer amplification that nucleated cell counts were estimated. Measured with immunoSEQ multiplex PCR; TCRdb has only the in-frame clones, and not every one. D and trimming come from the DNA, and the V and J calls and clone size come from that table. The repertoire holds some 99,000 clones, with around 82% as singletons. CDR1 is SGHRS and CDR2 is YFSETQ in the germline V gene. CDR3 length: 14 residues. V was cut by 4 bases and J by 1 base, with 6 bases left in between. This chain joins TRBV5-1 and TRBJ2-6; D is unresolved. This TCR was sampled from a human donor in a cohort sampled during active or convalescent COVID-19. Sequenced sample: peripheral blood. Written as DNA, the CDR3 is TGCGCCAGCAGCCCCGAGTCTGGGGCCAACGTCCTGACTTTC. Amino acid sequence: CASSPESGANVLTF.